These T cell receptor beta chains were read from a single sample in a study of beta chain features in type 1 diabetes. Repertoires were generated with immunoSEQ multiplex PCR, while TCRdb's copy carries only in-frame clones and drops some. This table holds about 120,000 clones, about 16% found once. Source material: central memory CD4+ T cells from blood. The source is a man under 40 with type 1 diabetes. The CDR3 runs from the conserved cysteine through the conserved F or W. Each record gives: J gene, V gene, D gene, clone size, CDR3 DNA, CDR3 protein. D genes are given only for firm matches. Clone size appears in some rows only: once, few, many, or a class for an expanded clone.

J: TRBJ2-7
V: TRBV14
D: .
size: .
DNA: TGTGCCAGCAGCCAAGGTCTGGATTTGGAGCAGTACTTC
CDR3: CASSQGLDLEQYF

J: TRBJ2-1
V: TRBV11-2
D: TRBD1
size: many
DNA: TGTGCCAGCAGCTCCAGACAGGGGAAGGACAATGAGCAGTTCTTC
CDR3: CASSSRQGKDNEQFF

J: TRBJ2-5
V: TRBV9
D: TRBD1
size: few
DNA: TGTGCCAGCAGCGTAAACCCGACAGGGGGCGCGGAGACCCAGTACTTC
CDR3: CASSVNPTGGAETQYF

J: TRBJ2-3
V: TRBV7-2
D: TRBD2
size: few
DNA: TGTGCCAGCAGCTCCCTAAGGGGGAGTCTAGCGGGGAGAACAGATACGCAGTATTTT
CDR3: CASSSLRGSLAGRTDTQYF

J: TRBJ1-6
V: TRBV7-9
D: TRBD1
size: few
DNA: TGTGCCAGCAGCTTCGGACAGGGGGGCCCACCCCTCCACTTT
CDR3: CASSFGQGGPPLHF

J: TRBJ2-3
V: TRBV9
D: .
size: .
DNA: TGTGCCAGCAGCGTAGGCGTCGGGACAGATACGCAGTATTTT
CDR3: CASSVGVGTDTQYF

J: TRBJ1-3
V: TRBV5-5
D: .
size: .
DNA: TGTGCCAGCAGCTTGGACGGAATATTCTCTGGAAACACCATATATTTT
CDR3: CASSLDGIFSGNTIYF

J: TRBJ2-5
V: TRBV29-1
D: TRBD1
size: .
DNA: TGCAGCGTACACAGGGACAGGGGGAAGACCCAGTACTTC
CDR3: CSVHRDRGKTQYF

J: TRBJ2-1
V: TRBV18
D: TRBD1
size: few
DNA: TGTGCCAGCTCACCACCGGGGACAGGGATTAATGAGCAGTTCTTC
CDR3: CASSPPGTGINEQFF

J: TRBJ1-2
V: TRBV29-1
D: .
size: few
DNA: TGCAGCGTTGACCGCCAGACCGAAAGGGGCTACACCTTC
CDR3: CSVDRQTERGYTF

J: TRBJ2-7
V: TRBV21-1
D: .
size: .
DNA: TGTGCCAGCAGCAATGGACAGTTTTACTACGAGCAGTACTTC
CDR3: CASSNGQFYYEQYF

J: TRBJ1-1
V: TRBV6-1
D: .
size: .
DNA: TGTGCCAGCAGTGCAAGGGGAGACACTGAAGCTTTCTTT
CDR3: CASSARGDTEAFF

J: TRBJ2-3
V: TRBV7-2
D: .
size: few
DNA: TGTGCCAGCAGCTTCCAGGGCGGAACAGATACGCAGTATTTT
CDR3: CASSFQGGTDTQYF

J: TRBJ2-1
V: TRBV2
D: TRBD1
size: .
DNA: TGTGCCAGCAGGGGGGGACAGGGGTACAATGAGCAGTTCTTC
CDR3: CASRGGQGYNEQFF

J: TRBJ2-3
V: TRBV29-1
D: TRBD1
size: few
DNA: TGCAGCGTTGAGGGACAGGGGGCCGCAGATACGCAGTATTTT
CDR3: CSVEGQGAADTQYF

J: TRBJ2-7
V: TRBV20-1
D: .
size: few
DNA: TGCAGTGCGGGGACGGGGGTCGAGCAGTACTTC
CDR3: CSAGTGVEQYF

J: TRBJ1-2
V: TRBV21-1
D: .
size: .
DNA: TGTGCCAGCATCTCCGGTAAGGGACAGGGTCAAAGGAGGGGCTACACCTTC
CDR3: CASISGKGQGQRRGYTF

J: TRBJ2-7
V: TRBV4-2
D: .
size: .
DNA: TGTGCCAGCAGCCAAGGGGGATCCTCCTACGAGCAGTACTTC
CDR3: CASSQGGSSYEQYF